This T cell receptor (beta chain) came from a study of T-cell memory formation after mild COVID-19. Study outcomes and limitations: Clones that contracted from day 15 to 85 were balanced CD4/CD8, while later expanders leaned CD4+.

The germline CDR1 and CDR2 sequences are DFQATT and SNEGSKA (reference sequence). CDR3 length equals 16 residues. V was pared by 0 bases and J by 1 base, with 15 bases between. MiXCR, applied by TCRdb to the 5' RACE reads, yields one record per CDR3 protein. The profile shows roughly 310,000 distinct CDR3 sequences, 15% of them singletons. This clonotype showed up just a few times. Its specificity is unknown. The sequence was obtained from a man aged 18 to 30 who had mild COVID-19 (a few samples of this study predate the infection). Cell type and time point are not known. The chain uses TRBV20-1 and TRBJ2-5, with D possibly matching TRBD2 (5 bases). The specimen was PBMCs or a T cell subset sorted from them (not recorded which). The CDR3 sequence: CSARDPGLASQETQYF. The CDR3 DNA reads TGCAGTGCTAGAGACCCCGGATTAGCGAGCCAAGAGACCCAGTACTTC.